This T cell receptor (beta chain) stems from a study of blood T cell repertoires in COVID-19 (dated by TCRdb to between 2020 and 2021). With regard to the full study: Collaborator samples came from the United States, Italy and Spain and covered acute and convalescent phases of COVID-19. A freely available public database, intended as a resource for researchers studying the immune response to SARS-CoV-2, is where the repertoires were released. Where HLA class I and class II types were available, the types were taken from metadata supplied by the sample provider, not from assay-based typing. The prospective study material was composed of cDNA or gDNA derived from T cells, B-cell-depleted T cells, or PBMCs. Nearly every sample came with metadata listing a de-identified subject ID, COVID-19 status, age in years and sex. The dataset comprised deeply sampled blood TCRbeta repertoires from subjects exposed to, actively infected with, or recovered from COVID-19. Samples came from the ongoing ImmuneRACE study (first 160 participants) plus 1,254 subjects from 6 global collaborators.

Another Seattle source contributed samples from volunteer blood donors who had recovered from COVID-19. Collaborating institutions collected whole blood in K2EDTA tubes following their own protocols. For TCRbeta analysis, collaborator samples were shipped as frozen whole blood, as isolated PBMCs, or as DNA extracted from either sample type. TCRbeta CDR3 regions were amplified from genomic DNA using the immunoSEQ Assay, a bias-controlled multiplex PCR. Turning to the authors' computational methods: The number of nucleated cells in each sample was estimated from the amplification of reference gene primers within the assay. To quantify the absolute abundance of each unique TCRbeta CDR3 rearrangement, sequence reads were collapsed and filtered. For each sample, productive Simpson clonality was calculated by taking the square root of Simpson's diversity index across productive rearrangements. Not all clones reach the TCRdb copy of this immuneACCESS table, which keeps in-frame sequences only. Checked studies attribute under half of the gap to unresolved V genes and leave the rest unexplained. Clone size and the V and J calls come from that table; the DNA yielded D and trimming. The sample table contains 300,000 to 400,000 clones; only one count was recorded for 90% to 95% of them. The ten largest clones take up more than 3% of the sample.

Results and caveats for the whole study, not just this receptor: The amount of clinical and demographic metadata varied by source and participant and was provided uncurated.

CDR3 length: 16 amino acids, cysteine to phenylalanine. The DNA shown is the 48-base CDR3, in frame from base 1. V loses 4 bases at its end and J loses 8 bases; junction bases beyond the gene matches: 14. CDR1 and CDR2 are read off the germline V gene (reference sequence) as SEHNR and FQNEAQ. Comment on this clone: The antigen it recognizes is unknown. No quality values exist for individual bases; no much larger clone is one base distant.

The receptor comes from a woman under 30 who had recovered from COVID-19. The chain joins TRBV7-9 to TRBJ1-2, with 9 junctional bases fitting TRBD1. The specimen was peripheral blood. The nucleotides read TGTGCCAGCAGCTCCCTCATAAACAGGGGGCAGGACGGCTACACCTTC. It is translated as CASSSLINRGQDGYTF.